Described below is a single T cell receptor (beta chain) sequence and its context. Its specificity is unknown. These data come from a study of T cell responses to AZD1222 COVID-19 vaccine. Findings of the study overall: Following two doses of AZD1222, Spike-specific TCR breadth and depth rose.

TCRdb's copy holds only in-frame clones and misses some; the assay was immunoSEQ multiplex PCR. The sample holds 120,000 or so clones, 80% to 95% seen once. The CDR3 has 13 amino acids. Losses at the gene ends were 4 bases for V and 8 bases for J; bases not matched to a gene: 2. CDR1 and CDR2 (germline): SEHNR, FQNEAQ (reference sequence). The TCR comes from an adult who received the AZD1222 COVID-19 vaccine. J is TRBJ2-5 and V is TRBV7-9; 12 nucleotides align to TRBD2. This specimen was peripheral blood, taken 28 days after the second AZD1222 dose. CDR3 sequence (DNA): TGTGCCAGCAGCTACGGACTAGCGGGAACCCAGTACTTC. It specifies CASSYGLAGTQYF.